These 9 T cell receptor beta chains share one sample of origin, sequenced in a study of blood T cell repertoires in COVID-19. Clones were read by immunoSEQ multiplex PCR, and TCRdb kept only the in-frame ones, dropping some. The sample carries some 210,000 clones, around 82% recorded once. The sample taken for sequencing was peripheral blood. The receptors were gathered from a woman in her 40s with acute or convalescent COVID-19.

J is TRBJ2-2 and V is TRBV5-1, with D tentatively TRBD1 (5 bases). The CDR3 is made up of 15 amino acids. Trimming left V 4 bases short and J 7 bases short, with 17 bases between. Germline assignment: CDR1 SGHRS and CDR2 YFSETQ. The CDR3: CASSALGPRGGELFF. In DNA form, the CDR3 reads TGCGCCAGCAGCGCCCTGGGTCCAAGGGGCGGGGAGCTGTTTTTT.

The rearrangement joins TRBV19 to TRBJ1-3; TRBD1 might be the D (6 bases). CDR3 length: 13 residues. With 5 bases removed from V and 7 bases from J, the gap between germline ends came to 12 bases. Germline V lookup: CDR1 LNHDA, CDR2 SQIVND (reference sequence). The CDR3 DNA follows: TGTGCCAGTAGTGACAGGTCAAAGAACACCATATATTTT. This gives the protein CASSDRSKNTIYF.

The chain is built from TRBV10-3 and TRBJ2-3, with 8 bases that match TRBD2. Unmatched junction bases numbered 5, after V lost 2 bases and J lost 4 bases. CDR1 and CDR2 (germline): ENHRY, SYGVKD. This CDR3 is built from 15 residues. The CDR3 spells CAISEPGGRSDTQYF. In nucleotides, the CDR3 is TGTGCCATCAGTGAGCCGGGGGGGAGGTCAGATACGCAGTATTTT.

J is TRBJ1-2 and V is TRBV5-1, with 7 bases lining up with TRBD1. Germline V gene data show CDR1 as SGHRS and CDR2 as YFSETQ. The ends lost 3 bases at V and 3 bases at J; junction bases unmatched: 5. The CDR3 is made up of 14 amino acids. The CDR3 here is CASSSPGQDYGYTF. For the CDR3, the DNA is TGCGCCAGCAGCTCGCCCGGACAGGACTATGGCTACACCTTC.

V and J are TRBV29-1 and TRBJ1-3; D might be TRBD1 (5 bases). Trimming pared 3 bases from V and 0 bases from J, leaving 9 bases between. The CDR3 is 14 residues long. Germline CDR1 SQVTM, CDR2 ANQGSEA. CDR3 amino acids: CSVEGGISGNTIYF. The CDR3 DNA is TGCAGCGTTGAGGGGGGGATCTCTGGAAACACCATATATTTT.

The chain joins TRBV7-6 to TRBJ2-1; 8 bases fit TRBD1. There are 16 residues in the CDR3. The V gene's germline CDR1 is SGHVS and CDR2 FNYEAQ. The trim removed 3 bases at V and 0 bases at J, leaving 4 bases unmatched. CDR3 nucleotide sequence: TGTGCCAGCAGCTTCTTGACAGGGGACTCCTACAATGAGCAGTTCTTC. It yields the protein CASSFLTGDSYNEQFF.

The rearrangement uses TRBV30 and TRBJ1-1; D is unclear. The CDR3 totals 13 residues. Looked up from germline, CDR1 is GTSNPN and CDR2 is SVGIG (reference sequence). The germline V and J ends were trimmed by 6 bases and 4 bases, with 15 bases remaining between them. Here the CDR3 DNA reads TGTGCCTGTAAGACTAATGAGGGCACTGAAGCTTTCTTT. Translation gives CACKTNEGTEAFF.

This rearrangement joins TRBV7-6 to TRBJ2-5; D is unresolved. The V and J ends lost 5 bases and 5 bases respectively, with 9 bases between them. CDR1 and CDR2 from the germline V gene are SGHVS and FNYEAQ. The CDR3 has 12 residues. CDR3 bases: TGTGCCAGCAGCCAGGCTCGGGAGACCCAGTACTTC. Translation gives CASSQARETQYF.

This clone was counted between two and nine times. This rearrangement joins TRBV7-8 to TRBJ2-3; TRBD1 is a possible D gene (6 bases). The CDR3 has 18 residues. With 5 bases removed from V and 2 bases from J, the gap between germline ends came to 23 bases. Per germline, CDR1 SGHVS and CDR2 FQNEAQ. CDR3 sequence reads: CASSGRDHLGANTDTQYF. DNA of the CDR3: TGTGCCAGCAGCGGACGCGATCACCTGGGGGCGAACACAGATACGCAGTATTTT.